Presented here are 27 T cell receptor beta chains from one specimen sequenced in a study of control samples from healthy donors and cancer patients. The table came from immunoSEQ multiplex PCR; TCRdb's copy has only in-frame clones and leaves some out. The sample holds about 120,000 clones, approximately 92% seen once. The material sequenced was PBMCs. These receptors all come from a woman aged 45 to 65 with colorectal cancer.

The chain joins TRBV28 to TRBJ2-1; perhaps TRBD1 as D (6 bases). CDR1 and CDR2 (germline): MDHEN, SYDVKM. The V end lost 3 bases, the J end lost 7 bases, and 13 bases lay between the germline ends. The CDR3 loop spans 14 amino acids. The CDR3 DNA reads as TGTGCCAGCAGTTTCGGCAGGGGAGCGAATGAGCAGTTCTTC. Amino acids: CASSFGRGANEQFF.

V is TRBV28 and J is TRBJ1-4; 7 bases agree with TRBD1. The V segment lost 6 bases and the J segment 8 bases; nucleotides outside the gene matches: 9. Per germline, CDR1 MDHEN and CDR2 SYDVKM. The CDR3 totals 14 residues. The CDR3 DNA sequence: TGTGCCAGCAGCTCTTCAGGGGGATGGGAAAAACTGTTTTTT. Its translation: CASSSSGGWEKLFF.

A word on this clone: The sample holds other DNA sequences that translate to the same CDR3. V is TRBV5-1 and J is TRBJ2-3; no firm D call. The V end lost 1 base, the J end lost 3 bases, and 3 bases lay between the germline ends. This CDR3 comprises 12 residues. The germline gives CDR1 SGHRS, CDR2 YFSETQ. For the CDR3, the DNA is TGCGCCAGCAGCTTGTCGACAGATACGCAGTATTTT. Amino acid sequence: CASSLSTDTQYF. Complete variable domain (other parts from reference TRBV5-1 and TRBJ2-3): KAGVTQTPRYLIKTRGQQVTLSCSPISGHRSVSWYQQTPGQGLQFLFEYFSETQRNKGNFPGRFSGRQFSNSRSEMNVSTLELGDSALYLCASSLSTDTQYFGPGTRLTVL.

The rearrangement uses TRBV4-2 and TRBJ1-3; no clear D gene. Germline-derived CDR1 and CDR2 are LGHNA and YNFKEQ. This CDR3 spans 11 amino acids. V was pared by 0 bases and J by 12 bases, with 6 bases between. Written as DNA, the CDR3 is TGTGCCAGCAGCCAAGACTATGACATATATTTT. Its protein product is CASSQDYDIYF.

This rearrangement joins TRBV7-2 to TRBJ2-3; no definite D call. V was pared by 1 base and J by 4 bases, with 12 bases between. Germline CDR1 reads SGHTA; CDR2 reads FQGNSA. This CDR3 contains 15 residues. CDR3 nucleotide sequence: TGTGCCAGCAGCTTAGATGTTGAAGGTGCAGATACGCAGTATTTT. It encodes CASSLDVEGADTQYF.

CDR3 loop: CASSSLNPGWYGYTF. CDR3 bases: TGTGCCAGTAGTTCCTTGAATCCAGGGTGGTATGGCTACACCTTC. The chain couples TRBV19 to TRBJ1-2; maybe TRBD1 (5 bases). Per the germline V gene, CDR1 is LNHDA and CDR2 is SQIVND (reference sequence). This CDR3 has 15 amino acids. Trimming removed 5 bases from V and 5 bases from J, with 18 bases in between.

The chain is built from TRBV30 and TRBJ1-3; the D is unclear. Germline CDR1 is GTSNPN and CDR2 is SVGIG (reference sequence). V was trimmed by 0 bases and J by 8 bases, leaving 8 bases between them. The CDR3 covers 12 residues. In DNA, the CDR3 is TGTGCCTGGAGTGTAAACGGTGACACCATATATTTT. Protein: CAWSVNGDTIYF.

This chain joins TRBV7-9 and TRBJ2-1; D not resolved. Germline loops: CDR1 SEHNR, CDR2 FQNEAQ (reference sequence). The CDR3 totals 13 residues. Trimming pared 1 base from V and 8 bases from J, leaving 9 bases between. The CDR3 nucleotides are TGTGCCAGCAGCTTAGGGCTTATACATGAGCAGTTCTTC. Translation: CASSLGLIHEQFF.

The chain has TRBV5-4 and TRBJ1-4; the D is unclear. This CDR3 spans 14 amino acids. Germline V gene sequence: CDR1 SGHNT, CDR2 YYREEE (reference sequence). With 4 bases removed from V and 8 bases from J, the gap between germline ends came to 15 bases. CDR3 sequence (DNA): TGTGCCAGCAGCCAGGAAGGTTTAGGAGAAAAACTGTTTTTT. Encoded protein: CASSQEGLGEKLFF.

This clone turned up a few times. The chain is built from TRBV5-1 and TRBJ2-7, with D unclear. Between the trimmed V and J ends, which lost 3 bases and 0 bases, there was a span of 7 bases. This CDR3 contains 13 residues. Germline values: CDR1 SGHRS, CDR2 YFSETQ. CDR3 nucleotides: TGCGCCAGCAGCTGGCGCAGCTCCTACGAGCAGTACTTC. It is translated as CASSWRSSYEQYF.

The chain's CDR3 is CASSLTGVAEAFF. The CDR3 nucleotides read TGTGCCAGCAGCTTAACCGGGGTCGCTGAAGCTTTCTTT. This chain joins TRBV7-9 and TRBJ1-1; D gene unclear. In germline, CDR1 is SEHNR, CDR2 FQNEAQ (reference sequence). The CDR3 consists of 13 residues. V lost 2 bases to trimming and J lost 6 bases, with 10 bases between them.

This chain connects TRBV11-3 to TRBJ2-3; 10 bases agree with TRBD1. The CDR3 sequence is 15 residues long. Germline CDR1 and CDR2: SGHNT and YENEEA. V gave up 5 bases and J gave up 4 bases; unmatched junction bases: 6. In DNA form, the CDR3 reads TGTGCCAGCAGCCAAGGGACAGGGGTTTCAGATACGCAGTATTTT. This codes for CASSQGTGVSDTQYF.

V usage is TRBV6-1 and J usage is TRBJ1-4; D remains unclear. The CDR3 has 14 residues. From germline, CDR1 is MNHNS and CDR2 SASEGT. The V end was cut by 3 bases, the J end by 4 bases, with 9 bases between. In DNA, the CDR3 is TGTGCCAGCAGTGATGGAACTCTTAATGAAAAACTGTTTTTT. This gives the protein CASSDGTLNEKLFF.

As for this clone: This CDR3 is also generated by other DNA sequences in the sample. This chain uses TRBV3-1 (or the pseudogene TRBV3-2) with TRBJ1-1, with a weak D call TRBD1 (5 bases). The germline V gene encodes CDR1 LGHDT and CDR2 YNNKEL (reference sequence). The CDR3 has 13 amino acids. Trimming took 1 base from V and 5 from J, leaving 8 bases between them. DNA of the CDR3: TGTGCCAGCAGCCAAGTCGCAGGGACTGAAGCTTTCTTT. Translation: CASSQVAGTEAFF.

The chain employs TRBV9 and TRBJ1-2; no firm D call. Germline lookup yields CDR1 SGDLS and CDR2 YYNGEE. The CDR3 covers 19 residues. V shed 0 bases and J shed 0 bases, with 21 bases lying between them. The CDR3 region is CASSVGLAGRSKANYGYTF. The CDR3 region has the DNA TGTGCCAGCAGCGTAGGATTGGCAGGAAGGTCGAAAGCTAACTATGGCTACACCTTC. Combining the CDR3 with reference TRBV9 and TRBJ1-2 gives the whole variable domain DSGVTQTPKHLITATGQRVTLRCSPRSGDLSVYWYQQSLDQGLQFLIQYYNGEERAKGNILERFSAQQFPDLHSELNLSSLELGDSALYFCASSVGLAGRSKANYGYTFGSGTRLTVV.

The genes are TRBV19 and TRBJ2-5, with 8 bases that match TRBD2. This CDR3 spans 13 amino acids. The germline gives CDR1 LNHDA, CDR2 SQIVND (reference sequence). V lost 10 bases to trimming and J lost 5 bases; unmatched junction nucleotides: 9. CDR3 sequence (DNA): TGTGCCACTGGACGGGAGGGCTGGGAGACCCAGTACTTC. Translation: CATGREGWETQYF.

This clone was counted once. The chain links TRBV6-5 to TRBJ1-5, with D possibly TRBD1 on 6 matching bases. V was shortened by 4 bases and J by 4 bases, with 11 bases between the two germline ends. The CDR3 is 14 residues long. The germline V gene has CDR1 MNHEY and CDR2 SVGAGI. CDR3 sequence reads: CASSSYRVNQPQHF. The CDR3 DNA reads TGTGCCAGCAGTTCGTACAGGGTGAATCAGCCCCAGCATTTT.

This clone was seen just once. The chain recombines TRBV7-6 with TRBJ1-2; tentative D call: TRBD1 (6 bases). The germline V gene encodes CDR1 SGHVS and CDR2 FNYEAQ. This CDR3 has 12 residues. V was shortened by 4 bases and J by 6 bases, with 9 bases between the two germline ends. CDR3 nucleotides: TGTGCCAGCAGCTCAGGACAGAATGGCTACACCTTC. As protein: CASSSGQNGYTF.

This chain links TRBV2 with TRBJ2-2; a weak D match, TRBD2 (6 bases). The V and J ends lost 7 bases and 4 bases respectively, with 19 bases between them. This CDR3 contains 16 residues. CDR1 is SNHLY, CDR2 FYNNEI, per germline. CDR3 sequence: CASTPAQGGITGELFF. In DNA, the CDR3 is TGTGCCAGCACCCCAGCCCAGGGAGGCATCACCGGGGAGCTGTTTTTT. Based on the CDR3 plus reference TRBV2 and TRBJ2-2, the full variable domain is EPEVTQTPSHQVTQMGQEVILRCVPISNHLYFYWYRQILGQKVEFLVSFYNNEISEKSEIFDDQFSVERPDGSNFTLKIRSTKLEDSAMYFCASTPAQGGITGELFFGEGSRLTVL.

V usage is TRBV19 and J usage is TRBJ2-1, with D possibly being TRBD1 or TRBD2 (5 bases each). Trimming pared 7 bases from V and 7 bases from J, leaving 17 bases between. The CDR3 loop spans 14 amino acids. Germline V gene data show CDR1 as LNHDA and CDR2 as SQIVND (reference sequence). CDR3 nucleotide sequence: TGTGCCAGTAATAGAGGGGACGGGTCGAATGAGCAGTTCTTC. This translates into CASNRGDGSNEQFF. Full variable domain (missing parts from reference TRBV19 and TRBJ2-1): DGGITQSPKYLFRKEGQNVTLSCEQNLNHDAMYWYRQDPGQGLRLIYYSQIVNDFQKGDIAEGYSVSREKKESFPLTVTSAQKNPTAFYLCASNRGDGSNEQFFGPGTRLTVL.

The chain links TRBV10-2 to TRBJ2-2; possible D gene TRBD1, 5 bases. The CDR3 is 13 residues long. In germline, CDR1 is WSHSY, CDR2 SAAADI. Trimming left V 7 bases short and J 6 bases short, with 12 bases between. CDR3 in amino acids: CASKGVGAGELFF. The DNA of the CDR3 is TGCGCCAGCAAAGGAGTAGGGGCCGGGGAGCTGTTTTTT.

The chain recombines TRBV10-2 with TRBJ1-3; D uncertain. Germline values: CDR1 WSHSY, CDR2 SAAADI. CDR3 length: 16 residues. Trimming took off 2 bases at V and 0 bases at J, with 11 bases between the two ends. CDR3 sequence (DNA): TGCGCCAGCAGTGAGATCGGGCCGACCTCTGGAAACACCATATATTTT. The encoded protein is CASSEIGPTSGNTIYF.

This sequence joins TRBV7-8 and TRBJ1-6; D unresolved. The germline V gene encodes CDR1 SGHVS and CDR2 FQNEAQ. The CDR3 contains 15 residues. Trimming cost V 0 bases and J 7 bases, with 10 bases left between them. CDR3 nucleotides: TGTGCCAGCAGCTTAGCGGCGACGGCAAATTCACCCCTCCACTTT. Protein sequence: CASSLAATANSPLHF. Using reference TRBV7-8 and TRBJ1-6 for the parts outside the CDR3, the full variable domain is GAGVSQSPRYKVAKRGQDVALRCDPISGHVSLFWYQQALGQGPEFLTYFQNEAQLDKSGLPSDRFFAERPEGSVSTLKIQRTQQEDSAVYLCASSLAATANSPLHFGNGTRLTVT.

The V and J genes are TRBV5-1 and TRBJ1-2; D gene unclear. Germline CDR1 is SGHRS and CDR2 is YFSETQ. The CDR3 covers 18 residues. Trimming took 4 bases from V and 0 from J, leaving 22 bases between them. Here the CDR3 DNA reads TGCGCCAGCAGCGAGGGTTGGGCGGCCCTTAACTCTAACTATGGCTACACCTTC. Its protein is CASSEGWAALNSNYGYTF.

The J gene is TRBJ2-1, the V gene TRBV19; D may be TRBD1 or TRBD2 (7 bases each). The CDR3 contains 16 residues. Trimming removed 3 bases from V and 8 bases from J, with 20 bases in between. CDR1 and CDR2 from the germline V gene are LNHDA and SQIVND (reference sequence). CDR3 nucleotides: TGTGCCAGTAGTATGTGGGTTTCAGGGGGGGTGGATGAGCAGTTCTTC. This sequence encodes CASSMWVSGGVDEQFF.

The chain joins TRBV4-2 to TRBJ1-2; D uncertain. The CDR3 has 17 amino acids. Germline V gives CDR1 LGHNA, CDR2 YNFKEQ. V was pared by 1 base and J by 0 bases, with 15 bases between. CDR3 DNA sequence: TGTGCCAGCAGCCAAGTTCTGGTCGGGGTAGCTAACTATGGCTACACCTTC. It specifies CASSQVLVGVANYGYTF.

This rearrangement joins TRBV2 to TRBJ2-7; D call uncertain. There are 12 residues in the CDR3. Trimming pared 3 bases from V and 3 bases from J, leaving 6 bases between. Germline V gene sequence: CDR1 SNHLY, CDR2 FYNNEI. The CDR3 DNA sequence: TGTGCCAGCAGTGACAGATACTACGAGCAGTACTTC. Encoded protein: CASSDRYYEQYF.